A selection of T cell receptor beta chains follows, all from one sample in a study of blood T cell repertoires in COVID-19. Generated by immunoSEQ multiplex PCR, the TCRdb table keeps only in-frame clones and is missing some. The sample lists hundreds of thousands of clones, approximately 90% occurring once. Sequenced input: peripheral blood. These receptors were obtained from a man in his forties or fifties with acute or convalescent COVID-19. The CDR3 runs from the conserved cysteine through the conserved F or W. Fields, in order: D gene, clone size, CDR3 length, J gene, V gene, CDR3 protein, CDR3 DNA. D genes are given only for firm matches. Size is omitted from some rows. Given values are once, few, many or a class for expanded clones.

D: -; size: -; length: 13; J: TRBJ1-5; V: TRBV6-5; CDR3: CASSKGEDQPQHF; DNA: TGTGCCAGCTCCAAGGGGGAAGATCAGCCCCAGCATTTT
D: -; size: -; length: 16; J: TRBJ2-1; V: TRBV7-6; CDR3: CASHTREQIDYNEQFF; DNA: TGTGCCAGCCACACTAGGGAACAGATCGATTACAATGAGCAGTTCTTC
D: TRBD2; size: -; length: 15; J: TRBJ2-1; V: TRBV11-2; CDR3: CASSLGTSGYNEQFF; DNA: TGTGCCAGCAGCCTCGGGACTAGCGGTTACAATGAGCAGTTCTTC
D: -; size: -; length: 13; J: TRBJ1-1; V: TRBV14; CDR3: CASTPQMNTEAFF; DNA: TGTGCCAGCACCCCTCAGATGAACACTGAAGCTTTCTTT
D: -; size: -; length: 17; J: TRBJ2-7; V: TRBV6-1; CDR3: CASSEKGGSASSYEQYF; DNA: TGTGCCAGCAGTGAAAAGGGAGGCAGTGCTAGCTCCTACGAGCAGTACTTC
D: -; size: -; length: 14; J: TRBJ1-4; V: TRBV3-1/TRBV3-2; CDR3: CASRLFQGGEKLFF; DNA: TGTGCCAGCAGACTTTTCCAGGGAGGTGAAAAACTGTTTTTT
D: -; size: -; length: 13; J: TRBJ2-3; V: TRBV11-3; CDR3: CASSLGLTDTQYF; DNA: TGTGCCAGCAGCTTAGGACTCACGGATACGCAGTATTTT
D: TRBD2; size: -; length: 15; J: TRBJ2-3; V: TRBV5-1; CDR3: CATRSTSGMMDTQYF; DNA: TGCGCCACCCGCTCTACTAGCGGGATGATGGATACGCAGTATTTT
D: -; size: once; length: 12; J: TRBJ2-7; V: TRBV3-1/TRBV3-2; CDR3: CASGAESYEQYF; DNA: TGTGCCAGCGGGGCGGAGTCCTACGAGCAGTACTTC
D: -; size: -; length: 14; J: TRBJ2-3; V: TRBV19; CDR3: CASSIVDSPDTQYF; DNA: TGTGCCAGTAGTATAGTGGATAGCCCAGATACGCAGTATTTT
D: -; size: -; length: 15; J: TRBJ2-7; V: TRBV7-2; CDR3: CASIRGAGISYEQYF; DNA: TGTGCCAGCATCAGGGGGGCAGGAATATCCTACGAGCAGTACTTC
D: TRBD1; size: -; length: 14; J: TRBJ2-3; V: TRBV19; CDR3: CASSPQGATDTQYF; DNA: TGTGCCAGTAGTCCTCAGGGGGCTACAGATACGCAGTATTTT
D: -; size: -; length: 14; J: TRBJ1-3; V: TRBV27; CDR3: CASSFSRSGNTIYF; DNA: TGTGCCAGCAGTTTCTCCAGGTCCGGAAACACCATATATTTT
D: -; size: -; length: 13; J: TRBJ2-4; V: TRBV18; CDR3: CASSPSLSDRQYF; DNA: TGTGCCAGCTCCCCCTCGTTATCCGATCGGCAGTACTTC
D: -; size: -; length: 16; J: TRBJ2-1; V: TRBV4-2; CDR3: CASSQFRESSYNEQFF; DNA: TGTGCCAGCAGCCAGTTTCGCGAGAGCTCCTACAATGAGCAGTTCTTC
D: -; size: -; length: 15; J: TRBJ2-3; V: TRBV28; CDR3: CASSLSQGLTDTQYF; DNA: TGTGCCAGCAGTTTAAGTCAGGGACTGACAGATACGCAGTATTTT
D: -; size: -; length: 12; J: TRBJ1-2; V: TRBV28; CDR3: CASSFGQFGYTF; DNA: TGTGCCAGCAGTTTTGGCCAGTTTGGCTACACCTTC
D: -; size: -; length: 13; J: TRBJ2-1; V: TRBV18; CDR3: CASSRGAENEQFF; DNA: TGTGCCAGCTCACGCGGCGCAGAAAATGAGCAGTTCTTC
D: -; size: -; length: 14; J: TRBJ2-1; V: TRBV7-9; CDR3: CASSSETGYNEQFF; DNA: TGTGCCAGCAGCTCAGAGACAGGCTACAATGAGCAGTTCTTC
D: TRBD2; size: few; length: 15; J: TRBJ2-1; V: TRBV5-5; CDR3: CASSYLAGGYNEQFF; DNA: TGTGCCAGCAGCTACCTAGCGGGAGGATACAATGAGCAGTTCTTC
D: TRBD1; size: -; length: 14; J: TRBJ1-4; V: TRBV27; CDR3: CASNRQGGNEKLFF; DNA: TGTGCCAGCAACCGACAGGGAGGAAATGAAAAACTGTTTTTT
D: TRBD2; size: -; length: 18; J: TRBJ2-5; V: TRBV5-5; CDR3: CASRSGTSGKGAPETQYF; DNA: TGTGCCAGCAGGTCCGGGACTAGCGGAAAGGGCGCCCCAGAGACCCAGTACTTC
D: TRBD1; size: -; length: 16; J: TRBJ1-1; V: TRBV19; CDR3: CASSKMEGARNTEAFF; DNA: TGTGCCAGTAGTAAAATGGAGGGGGCTAGAAACACTGAAGCTTTCTTT
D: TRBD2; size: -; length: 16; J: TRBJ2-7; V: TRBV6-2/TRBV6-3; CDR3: CASSYSPGLGPYEQYF; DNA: TGTGCCAGCAGTTACTCGCCGGGACTAGGGCCCTACGAGCAGTACTTC
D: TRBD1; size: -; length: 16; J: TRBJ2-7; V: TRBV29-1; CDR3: CSVFPAGTGPLGEQYF; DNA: TGCAGCGTTTTCCCCGCCGGGACAGGGCCCCTTGGGGAGCAGTACTTC
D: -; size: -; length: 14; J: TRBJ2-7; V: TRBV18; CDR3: CASSLQTGRYEQYF; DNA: TGTGCCAGCTCACTTCAGACAGGTCGTTACGAGCAGTACTTC